Listed below are T cell receptor beta chains from one sample, sequenced in a study of blood T cell repertoires in COVID-19. Sequencing used immunoSEQ multiplex PCR; TCRdb keeps in-frame clones, though not all of them. The sample includes about 90,000 clones, approximately 88% of them seen just once. The sample comprised peripheral blood. Every receptor here comes from a man aged 55-75 years with acute or convalescent COVID-19. CDR3s include the opening cysteine and the closing phenylalanine or tryptophan. The order of the fields is J gene, D gene, clone size, V gene, CDR3 protein, CDR3 DNA. A D gene is named only where the DNA matches it firmly. Clone size is given for some rows only: seen once, a few or many times, or a class if the clone is expanded.

J gene: TRBJ1-3; D gene: TRBD1; clone size: once; V gene: TRBV19; CDR3 protein: CASRGQERGNTIYF; CDR3 DNA: TGTGCCAGTAGGGGACAGGAACGTGGAAACACCATATATTTT
J gene: TRBJ1-4; D gene: -; clone size: few; V gene: TRBV28; CDR3 protein: CASREGSWEKLFF; CDR3 DNA: TGTGCCAGCCGGGAGGGGTCATGGGAAAAACTGTTTTTT
J gene: TRBJ2-6; D gene: TRBD1; clone size: once; V gene: TRBV3-1/TRBV3-2; CDR3 protein: CASSQTGAGANVLTF; CDR3 DNA: TGTGCCAGCAGCCAAACAGGGGCTGGGGCCAACGTCCTGACTTTC
J gene: TRBJ1-1; D gene: TRBD1; clone size: -; V gene: TRBV30; CDR3 protein: CAGMTGETTEAFF; CDR3 DNA: TGTGCCGGCATGACAGGGGAAACCACTGAAGCTTTCTTT
J gene: TRBJ2-7; D gene: -; clone size: -; V gene: TRBV6-5; CDR3 protein: CASSKTVSPYEQYF; CDR3 DNA: TGTGCCAGCAGTAAGACAGTGTCCCCTTACGAGCAGTACTTC
J gene: TRBJ2-5; D gene: TRBD2; clone size: -; V gene: TRBV15; CDR3 protein: CATSRVFGGLAVAQETQYF; CDR3 DNA: TGTGCCACCAGCAGAGTTTTTGGGGGACTAGCCGTTGCCCAAGAGACCCAGTACTTC
J gene: TRBJ1-1; D gene: -; clone size: few; V gene: TRBV4-2; CDR3 protein: CASSQVFAVTEAFF; CDR3 DNA: TGTGCCAGCAGCCAGGTGTTTGCGGTCACTGAAGCTTTCTTT
J gene: TRBJ2-7; D gene: TRBD2; clone size: -; V gene: TRBV2; CDR3 protein: CASSGGLAGAGYEQYF; CDR3 DNA: TGTGCCAGCAGTGGGGGACTAGCGGGTGCGGGGTACGAGCAGTACTTC
J gene: TRBJ1-1; D gene: TRBD1; clone size: -; V gene: TRBV7-3; CDR3 protein: CASSLQPGQYTEAFF; CDR3 DNA: TGTGCCAGCAGCCTACAGCCGGGACAGTACACTGAAGCTTTCTTT
J gene: TRBJ1-1; D gene: TRBD1; clone size: few; V gene: TRBV6-6; CDR3 protein: CASSRSGTAMNTEAFF; CDR3 DNA: TGTGCCAGCAGCCGATCCGGGACAGCCATGAACACTGAAGCTTTCTTT
J gene: TRBJ2-1; D gene: -; clone size: -; V gene: TRBV11-3; CDR3 protein: CASSSRGVDLNEQFF; CDR3 DNA: TGTGCCAGCAGCTCCAGGGGGGTCGATCTCAATGAGCAGTTCTTC
J gene: TRBJ2-3; D gene: -; clone size: -; V gene: TRBV9; CDR3 protein: CASSVTGLATDTQYF; CDR3 DNA: TGTGCCAGCAGCGTCACAGGGTTAGCCACAGATACGCAGTATTTT
J gene: TRBJ1-1; D gene: TRBD1; clone size: -; V gene: TRBV9; CDR3 protein: CASSATGSSVAEAFF; CDR3 DNA: TGTGCCAGCAGCGCGACAGGGTCAAGTGTGGCTGAAGCTTTCTTT
J gene: TRBJ2-1; D gene: TRBD2; clone size: -; V gene: TRBV4-1; CDR3 protein: CASSQLLAGGPREQFF; CDR3 DNA: TGCGCCAGCAGCCAACTTTTAGCGGGGGGGCCGAGGGAGCAGTTCTTC
J gene: TRBJ1-6; D gene: -; clone size: -; V gene: TRBV5-1; CDR3 protein: CASSWGGTGSSSYNSPLHF; CDR3 DNA: TGCGCCAGCAGCTGGGGGGGCACAGGGTCGAGCTCCTATAATTCACCCCTCCACTTT
J gene: TRBJ1-3; D gene: TRBD1; clone size: -; V gene: TRBV2; CDR3 protein: CASTAGQGALSGNTIYF; CDR3 DNA: TGTGCCAGCACCGCCGGACAGGGGGCTCTCTCTGGAAACACCATATATTTT
J gene: TRBJ2-7; D gene: -; clone size: -; V gene: TRBV7-2; CDR3 protein: CASSLSSPYEQYF; CDR3 DNA: TGTGCCAGCAGCTTATCTTCCCCCTACGAGCAGTACTTC
J gene: TRBJ2-3; D gene: TRBD1; clone size: once; V gene: TRBV28; CDR3 protein: CASSPPGTASTDTQYF; CDR3 DNA: TGTGCCAGCAGTCCCCCGGGGACAGCGAGCACAGATACGCAGTATTTT
J gene: TRBJ2-2; D gene: -; clone size: -; V gene: TRBV5-5; CDR3 protein: CASSLLVSRGRYTGELFF; CDR3 DNA: TGTGCCAGCAGCTTGCTGGTCAGCAGGGGCCGGTACACCGGGGAGCTGTTTTTT
J gene: TRBJ1-5; D gene: TRBD1; clone size: -; V gene: TRBV5-1; CDR3 protein: CASSFGTDQPQHF; CDR3 DNA: TGCGCCAGCAGCTTCGGGACAGATCAGCCCCAGCATTTT
J gene: TRBJ2-2; D gene: -; clone size: -; V gene: TRBV19; CDR3 protein: CASSSVAGVPGELFF; CDR3 DNA: TGTGCCAGTAGTAGCGTGGCAGGGGTCCCCGGGGAGCTGTTTTTT
J gene: TRBJ1-1; D gene: -; clone size: few; V gene: TRBV28; CDR3 protein: CASSGRGVLAEAFF; CDR3 DNA: TGTGCCAGCAGTGGCAGGGGCGTGTTGGCTGAAGCTTTCTTT